A selection of T cell receptor beta chains follows, all from one sample in a study of OX40 agonist ivuxolimab in advanced cancers. Repertoires were generated with immunoSEQ multiplex PCR, while TCRdb's copy carries only in-frame clones and drops some. The sample holds 39,000 or so clones, around nine tenths seen once. This material consisted of CD4+ or CD8+ T cells sorted from blood, taken in a trial of the OX40 agonist ivuxolimab. The receptors come from an adult with an advanced solid tumor such as melanoma, head and neck, liver or kidney cancer. Both conserved end residues are part of each CDR3. The order of the fields is clone size, V gene, D gene, J gene, CDR3 DNA, CDR3 protein. A D gene is named only where the DNA matches it firmly. Not all rows give a size; the values are once, few, many and, for expanded clones, a class.

clone_size: NA
v_call: TRBV6-1
d_call: NA
j_call: TRBJ2-1
cdr3_nt: TGTGCCAGCAGTGAAAACCCTAGCTTCGGCTACAATGAGCAGTTCTTC
cdr3_aa: CASSENPSFGYNEQFF

clone_size: NA
v_call: TRBV10-3
d_call: NA
j_call: TRBJ1-2
cdr3_nt: TGTGCCATCAGTAGTGGGACGCGTGGCTACACCTTC
cdr3_aa: CAISSGTRGYTF

clone_size: few
v_call: TRBV5-1
d_call: TRBD1
j_call: TRBJ1-2
cdr3_nt: TGCGCCAGCAGCCCGGGACAGGGGGCGCTTACGAAGGGCTACACCTTC
cdr3_aa: CASSPGQGALTKGYTF

clone_size: NA
v_call: TRBV5-8
d_call: NA
j_call: TRBJ1-6
cdr3_nt: TGTGCCAGCAGCGAAATACTAGGGGGATCCTATAATTCACCCCTCCACTTT
cdr3_aa: CASSEILGGSYNSPLHF

clone_size: NA
v_call: TRBV5-4
d_call: NA
j_call: TRBJ1-4
cdr3_nt: TGTGCCAGCAGCTTTTGGGGCCCGGAGGAAAAACTGTTTTTT
cdr3_aa: CASSFWGPEEKLFF

clone_size: NA
v_call: TRBV7-9
d_call: NA
j_call: TRBJ2-7
cdr3_nt: TGTGCCAGCAGCTCCGGGGGCGAGCAGTACTTC
cdr3_aa: CASSSGGEQYF

clone_size: NA
v_call: TRBV19
d_call: NA
j_call: TRBJ1-5
cdr3_nt: TGTGCCAGTAGTGCGTGGACAGAGGATAGCAATCAGCCCCAGCATTTT
cdr3_aa: CASSAWTEDSNQPQHF

clone_size: NA
v_call: TRBV7-8
d_call: NA
j_call: TRBJ2-2
cdr3_nt: TGTGCCAGCAGCTTAGTGGTGGCTCACCTGGGCGAGCTGTTTTTT
cdr3_aa: CASSLVVAHLGELFF

clone_size: NA
v_call: TRBV5-4
d_call: NA
j_call: TRBJ2-2
cdr3_nt: TGTGCCAGCAGCTTGTGGTCCGGGGAGCTGTTTTTT
cdr3_aa: CASSLWSGELFF

clone_size: many
v_call: TRBV5-1
d_call: TRBD1
j_call: TRBJ1-5
cdr3_nt: TGCGCCAGCAGCGTGACAGGGACGGGGCAGCCCCAGCATTTT
cdr3_aa: CASSVTGTGQPQHF

clone_size: NA
v_call: TRBV5-1
d_call: NA
j_call: TRBJ2-6
cdr3_nt: TGCGCCAGCAGCTTTTCCCCCACCTCTGGGGCCAACGTCCTGACTTTC
cdr3_aa: CASSFSPTSGANVLTF

clone_size: NA
v_call: TRBV5-4
d_call: TRBD1
j_call: TRBJ2-5
cdr3_nt: TGTGCCAGCAGCACCGGGACAGGTAGAGTAGAGACCCAGTACTTC
cdr3_aa: CASSTGTGRVETQYF

clone_size: NA
v_call: TRBV6-4
d_call: NA
j_call: TRBJ2-7
cdr3_nt: TGTGCCAGCAGTTACCAAAGGGGGGTCCGACCCTACGAGCAGTACTTC
cdr3_aa: CASSYQRGVRPYEQYF

clone_size: NA
v_call: TRBV15
d_call: NA
j_call: TRBJ2-3
cdr3_nt: TGTGCCACCAGCAGAAAAACAGATACGCAGTATTTT
cdr3_aa: CATSRKTDTQYF

clone_size: NA
v_call: TRBV28
d_call: NA
j_call: TRBJ1-5
cdr3_nt: TGTGCCAGCAGTTTATCGGAGTATAGCAATCAGCCCCAGCATTTT
cdr3_aa: CASSLSEYSNQPQHF

clone_size: few
v_call: TRBV10-3
d_call: NA
j_call: TRBJ1-5
cdr3_nt: TGTGCCATCAGTGCTAGCAATCAGCCCCAGCATTTT
cdr3_aa: CAISASNQPQHF

clone_size: NA
v_call: TRBV2
d_call: TRBD2
j_call: TRBJ2-1
cdr3_nt: TGTGCCAGCGGTGCGGGGGGCTGGAATGAGCAGTTCTTC
cdr3_aa: CASGAGGWNEQFF

clone_size: NA
v_call: TRBV4-1
d_call: NA
j_call: TRBJ1-2
cdr3_nt: TGCGCCAGCAGCCACACGACAGAAATGTTTGGCTACACCTTC
cdr3_aa: CASSHTTEMFGYTF

clone_size: NA
v_call: TRBV7-8
d_call: NA
j_call: TRBJ2-1
cdr3_nt: TGTGCCAGCAGCCCTGTCGATGAGCAGTTCTTC
cdr3_aa: CASSPVDEQFF

clone_size: NA
v_call: TRBV9
d_call: NA
j_call: TRBJ2-5
cdr3_nt: TGTGCCAGCAGCGTCCTAGCACAAGAGACCCAGTACTTC
cdr3_aa: CASSVLAQETQYF

clone_size: NA
v_call: TRBV30
d_call: NA
j_call: TRBJ1-3
cdr3_nt: TGTGCCTGGGTACAGGGCTCTGGAAACACCATATATTTT
cdr3_aa: CAWVQGSGNTIYF

clone_size: NA
v_call: TRBV28
d_call: NA
j_call: TRBJ1-1
cdr3_nt: TGCAGGTCCGGGAACACTGAAGCTTTCTTT
cdr3_aa: CRSGNTEAFF

clone_size: NA
v_call: TRBV11-2
d_call: NA
j_call: TRBJ2-3
cdr3_nt: TGTGCCAGCAGCTTAGCCCAGGATACGCAGTATTTT
cdr3_aa: CASSLAQDTQYF

clone_size: NA
v_call: TRBV6-1
d_call: NA
j_call: TRBJ2-1
cdr3_nt: TGTGCCACCTCCCGTAGGAGGTCCAATGAGCAGTTCTTC
cdr3_aa: CATSRRRSNEQFF

clone_size: NA
v_call: TRBV5-1
d_call: TRBD1
j_call: TRBJ2-2
cdr3_nt: TGCGCCAGCAGCTTGGGACAGGGGGCCCACACCGGGGAGCTGTTTTTT
cdr3_aa: CASSLGQGAHTGELFF

clone_size: NA
v_call: TRBV6-5
d_call: TRBD1
j_call: TRBJ2-1
cdr3_nt: TGTGCCAGCAGTTACATAATGGGACAGGGATCTGGTGAGCAGTTCTTC
cdr3_aa: CASSYIMGQGSGEQFF

clone_size: NA
v_call: TRBV6-1
d_call: NA
j_call: TRBJ2-7
cdr3_nt: TGTGCCAGCATAGCCGGGACTTACTCCTACGAGCAGTACTTC
cdr3_aa: CASIAGTYSYEQYF

clone_size: NA
v_call: TRBV6-5
d_call: TRBD1
j_call: TRBJ1-2
cdr3_nt: TGTGCCAGCAGACCGGGACAGGGGTATGGCTACACCTTC
cdr3_aa: CASRPGQGYGYTF

clone_size: NA
v_call: TRBV4-2
d_call: TRBD2
j_call: TRBJ2-2
cdr3_nt: TGTGCCAGCAGACTAGCGGGGGGGCGGGCCACCGGGGAGCTGTTTTTT
cdr3_aa: CASRLAGGRATGELFF

clone_size: NA
v_call: TRBV15
d_call: NA
j_call: TRBJ1-2
cdr3_nt: TGTGCCACCAGCATACGCCTGGGGGCGGGCTACACCTTC
cdr3_aa: CATSIRLGAGYTF

clone_size: NA
v_call: TRBV5-1
d_call: TRBD1
j_call: TRBJ2-2
cdr3_nt: TGCGCCAGCCAGGGGGCGGACACCGGGGAGCTGTTTTTT
cdr3_aa: CASQGADTGELFF

clone_size: NA
v_call: TRBV28
d_call: NA
j_call: TRBJ1-2
cdr3_nt: TGTGCCAGCAGTTTTCTCAGGGAAGGATATGGCTACACCTTC
cdr3_aa: CASSFLREGYGYTF

clone_size: NA
v_call: TRBV2
d_call: NA
j_call: TRBJ1-1
cdr3_nt: TGTGCCAGCAGTGAGCAGACGACTGAAGCTTTCTTT
cdr3_aa: CASSEQTTEAFF

clone_size: NA
v_call: TRBV19
d_call: NA
j_call: TRBJ1-3
cdr3_nt: TGTGCCAGTAGTAAGGGGAGCTCTGGAAACACCATATATTTT
cdr3_aa: CASSKGSSGNTIYF

clone_size: NA
v_call: TRBV4-1
d_call: NA
j_call: TRBJ2-3
cdr3_nt: TGCGCCAGCAGCCCATCTTGGGGGGGGGCTGGCACAGATACGCAGTATTTT
cdr3_aa: CASSPSWGGAGTDTQYF

clone_size: NA
v_call: TRBV6-6
d_call: NA
j_call: TRBJ1-2
cdr3_nt: TGTGCCAGCAGTTACTCGGCACAGAACTATGGCTACACCTTC
cdr3_aa: CASSYSAQNYGYTF

clone_size: NA
v_call: TRBV6-5
d_call: NA
j_call: TRBJ2-2
cdr3_nt: TGTGCCAGCAGTCAGGGTTTGACCACCGGGGAGCTGTTTTTT
cdr3_aa: CASSQGLTTGELFF

clone_size: NA
v_call: TRBV7-8
d_call: NA
j_call: TRBJ2-2
cdr3_nt: TGTGCCAGCACGATGTACCGAAACACCGGGGAGCTGTTTTTT
cdr3_aa: CASTMYRNTGELFF

clone_size: NA
v_call: TRBV4-2
d_call: NA
j_call: TRBJ2-4
cdr3_nt: TGTGCCAGCAGCCAAGAAGAGCACGAAAACATTCAGTACTTC
cdr3_aa: CASSQEEHENIQYF

clone_size: few
v_call: TRBV7-9
d_call: NA
j_call: TRBJ1-2
cdr3_nt: TGTGCCAGCAGCCCGAGGGGCTATGGCTACACCTTC
cdr3_aa: CASSPRGYGYTF

clone_size: NA
v_call: TRBV6-6
d_call: NA
j_call: TRBJ2-7
cdr3_nt: TGTGCCAGCAGACTCCGGGACTCGTCCTACGAGCAGTACTTC
cdr3_aa: CASRLRDSSYEQYF